The 30 T cell receptor beta chains below come from one sample, sequenced in a study of blood T cells in healthy people across ages. Then a second PCR, running roughly 6 to 12 cycles, was carried out with a sample-barcoded 5' primer and a J-beta primer mix. TCRdb re-derived calls from the 5' RACE reads in MiXCR, one entry per CDR3 protein. The sample shows about 1.1 million distinct CDR3 sequences, 35% to 40% of them seen only once. Sequencing was carried out using blood. These receptors came from a man between 18 and 29 years old in good health.

This chain joins TRBV12-3 or TRBV12-4 and TRBJ1-5; D unclear. The CDR3 loop spans 14 amino acids. The germline V and J ends were trimmed by 2 bases and 2 bases, with 7 bases remaining between them. CDR3 DNA: TGTGCCAGCAGTTTAACCCCGGGCAATCAGCCCCAGCATTTT. Residues: CASSLTPGNQPQHF.

This clonotype was recorded a few times. This chain joins TRBV20-1 and TRBJ1-2; no reliable D call. The germline V gene encodes CDR1 DFQATT and CDR2 SNEGSKA (reference sequence). The CDR3 runs to 15 residues. V gave up 3 bases and J gave up 3 bases, with 17 bases separating them. The CDR3 protein is CSASKLWQADYGYTF. Here the CDR3 DNA reads TGCAGTGCTAGTAAGCTTTGGCAGGCAGACTATGGCTACACCTTC.

CDR3 DNA sequence: TGTGCCATCAGTGAGTCTGGCGCGCAGTATTTT. It codes for CAISESGAQYF. The chain employs TRBV10-3 and TRBJ2-3; unclear D gene. CDR3 size: 11 residues. Germline V gene sequence: CDR1 ENHRY, CDR2 SYGVKD. V dropped 0 bases and J dropped 10 bases, with 5 bases sitting between them.

The V and J genes are TRBV29-1 and TRBJ1-2; tentative D call: TRBD1 (6 bases). The CDR3 is made up of 14 amino acids. Germline V gives CDR1 SQVTM, CDR2 ANQGSEA. Between the trimmed V and J ends, which lost 5 bases and 4 bases, there was a span of 17 bases. CDR3: CSVQRGQGSYGYTF. CDR3 coding DNA: TGCAGCGTTCAAAGGGGTCAGGGGAGCTATGGCTACACCTTC.

Worth noting for this clonotype: With a much larger clone just one base away, this may be a read error. V and J are TRBV12-3 or TRBV12-4 and TRBJ1-4, with D hard to call. The CDR3 is made up of 14 amino acids. As DNA, the CDR3 is TGTGCCAGCAGTCGACTAGTCGGTGGTGAAAAACTGGTTTTT. Translating it yields CASSRLVGGEKLVF.

This chain joins TRBV29-1 and TRBJ2-5; TRBD1 aligns across 11 bases. The length of the CDR3 is 17 residues. Looked up from germline, CDR1 is SQVTM and CDR2 is ANQGSEA. V gave up 2 bases and J gave up 11 bases; unmatched junction bases: 19. CDR3 nucleotide sequence: TGCAGCGTTGAACCACTTTCCGGGACAGGGGGATACAATGAGCAGTACTTC. It is translated as CSVEPLSGTGGYNEQYF.

V gene TRBV4-3 combines with J gene TRBJ2-5, with a tentative D call TRBD2 (5 bases). Germline loops: CDR1 LGHNA, CDR2 YSLEER. The CDR3 has 16 amino acids. Deletions cut 2 bases from V and 2 bases from J, with 15 bases between. Written as DNA, the CDR3 is TGCGCCAGCAGCCAATCTTATGCGGGTTCTCAAGAGACCCAGTACTTC. Translation gives CASSQSYAGSQETQYF.

This clonotype appeared a few times. Written as DNA, the CDR3 is TGCAGCGTTGTTAGAAACTCGAACACTGAAGCTTTCTTT. Amino acid sequence: CSVVRNSNTEAFF. The chain is built from TRBV29-1 and TRBJ1-1; D unresolved. The CDR3 extends over 13 amino acids. The germline CDR1 and CDR2 sequences are SQVTM and ANQGSEA. V lost 4 bases to trimming and J lost 1 base, with 10 bases between them.

This clonotype showed up just a few times. The rearrangement joins TRBV6-1 to TRBJ2-7; TRBD1 might be the D (6 bases). CDR3 length equals 13 residues. Germline-derived CDR1 and CDR2 are MNHNS and SASEGT. Trimming took 2 bases from V and 2 from J, leaving 7 bases between them. Here the CDR3 DNA reads TGTGCCAGCAGTGAAAGACAGGCCTACGAGCAGTACTTC. This gives the protein CASSERQAYEQYF.

Only a few counts were recorded for this clonotype. The chain joins TRBV7-9 to TRBJ2-1, with 14 bases identical to TRBD2. This CDR3 contains 17 residues. The V and J ends lost 4 bases and 4 bases, in that order; junction bases with no gene match: 6. Germline loops: CDR1 SEHNR, CDR2 FQNEAQ (reference sequence). In DNA form, the CDR3 reads TGTGCCAGCAGCTCACCGACTAGCGGGGGGGCATACAATGAGCAGTTCTTC. This gives the protein CASSSPTSGGAYNEQFF.

The chain has TRBV27 and TRBJ2-2, with unresolved D. The CDR3 covers 15 residues. CDR1 and CDR2 (germline): MNHEY, SMNVEV (reference sequence). V dropped 6 bases and J dropped 1 base, with 12 bases sitting between them. The CDR3: CASRPAQENTGELFF. The DNA for the CDR3 is TGTGCCAGCAGACCCGCCCAGGAGAACACCGGGGAGCTGTTTTTT.

This clonotype was seen a handful of times. V gene TRBV12-3 or TRBV12-4 combines with J gene TRBJ2-3; no clear D gene. The CDR3 contains 16 residues. V lost 5 bases, J lost 4 bases, and 19 bases lay in between. CDR3 residues: CASSPGAGLAPDTQYF. As DNA, the CDR3 is TGTGCCAGCAGTCCCGGTGCTGGGTTAGCCCCAGATACGCAGTATTTT.

This clonotype came up a few times. The chain recombines TRBV20-1 with TRBJ2-6; D might be TRBD2 (6 bases). The V gene lost 2 bases and the J gene lost 0 bases, with 11 bases spanning the gap. The germline CDR1 and CDR2 sequences are DFQATT and SNEGSKA (reference sequence). The CDR3 is 16 residues long. CDR3 DNA: TGCAGTGCTAGATCCCCGCGGGGCTCTGGGGCCAACGTCCTGACTTTC. It specifies CSARSPRGSGANVLTF.

This clonotype was detected only a few times. CDR3: CASSLGTIYTGDYGYTF. CDR3 in DNA: TGTGCCAGCAGCTTGGGGACCATTTACACAGGGGACTATGGCTACACCTTC. This chain joins TRBV13 and TRBJ1-2; TRBD1 matches 7 bases. After removal of 3 bases from V and 3 bases from J, the junction contained 13 bases not matched to a gene. CDR3 length: 17 amino acids. CDR1 is PRHDT and CDR2 is FYEKMQ in the germline V gene (reference sequence).

Concerning this clonotype itself: A junction end diverges from the germline sequence, so it may reflect a read error. V usage is TRBV2 and J usage is TRBJ2-1; D tentatively fits TRBD1 or TRBD2 (5 bases each). The germline V gene encodes CDR1 SNHLY and CDR2 FYNNEI. The CDR3 runs 13 residues. Here the CDR3 reads CASSALGGNEQFF. The DNA of the CDR3 is TGCGCCAGCAGCGCCCTTGGGGGCAATGAGCAGTTCTTC.

The chain links TRBV6-2 or TRBV6-3 to TRBJ1-4; no definite D call. The germline V gene has CDR1 MNHEY and CDR2 SVGEGT. This CDR3 comprises 16 residues. V was pared by 5 bases and J by 8 bases, with 21 bases between. CDR3 in amino acids: CASSPMPGRPNEKLFF. The CDR3 DNA is TGTGCCAGCAGTCCCATGCCCGGACGGCCAAACGAAAAACTGTTTTTT.

This clonotype was seen a single time. V is TRBV20-1 and J is TRBJ1-1; D is unresolved. Trimming shortened V by 5 bases and J by 4 bases, and 17 bases separated the two germline ends. The CDR3 runs to 14 residues. Germline V lookup: CDR1 DFQATT, CDR2 SNEGSKA (reference sequence). In DNA form, the CDR3 reads TGCAGTGCTGGAGTTGGGGAGAGAGGCACTGAAGCTTTCTTT. Its protein is CSAGVGERGTEAFF.

The CDR3 spells CASSEFVADYEQYF. As DNA, the CDR3 is TGTGCCAGCAGTGAGTTTGTGGCGGACTACGAGCAGTACTTC. This chain links TRBV2 with TRBJ2-7; D is unclear. Germline V gene lookup returns CDR1 SNHLY and CDR2 FYNNEI. The ends were cut back, 3 bases at V and 3 bases at J, with 12 bases in the middle. The CDR3 has 14 amino acids.

This clonotype was found many times. The CDR3 DNA is TGCAGTGCTAGCCGGACAGGGAACTATGGCTACACCTTC. This translates into CSASRTGNYGYTF. The rearrangement uses TRBV20-1 and TRBJ1-2, with TRBD1 identical over 8 bases. There are 13 residues in the CDR3. Germline-derived CDR1 and CDR2 are DFQATT and SNEGSKA (reference sequence). J was trimmed by 2 bases and V by 3 bases; bases with no gene match: 2.

The chain links TRBV7-2 to TRBJ2-1; the D is unclear. The CDR3 has 16 amino acids. V was shortened by 3 bases and J by 0 bases, with 12 bases between the two germline ends. Germline CDR1 reads SGHTA; CDR2 reads FQGNSA. Written as DNA, the CDR3 is TGTGCCAGCAGCTTTTATGGCGCCAGCTCCTACAATGAGCAGTTCTTC. It codes for CASSFYGASSYNEQFF.

A few counts support this clonotype. This chain links TRBV2 with TRBJ1-5; no clear D. V dropped 1 base and J dropped 5 bases, with 6 bases sitting between them. The germline gives CDR1 SNHLY, CDR2 FYNNEI. This CDR3 is built from 13 residues. CDR3 sequence (DNA): TGTGCCAGCAGTGAAGGGATGGATCAGCCCCAGCATTTT. It yields the protein CASSEGMDQPQHF.

This clonotype was detected a few times. This chain joins TRBV7-2 and TRBJ2-3; 7 nucleotides align to TRBD1. The V gene's germline CDR1 is SGHTA and CDR2 FQGNSA. The J segment lost 8 bases and the V segment lost 5 bases, leaving 10 bases of the junction unmatched. The length of the CDR3 is 14 residues. The CDR3 sequence: CASSQLGGHGTQYF. The CDR3 nucleotides are TGTGCCAGCAGCCAGCTAGGGGGCCACGGTACGCAGTATTTT.

This clonotype occurred a few times. The chain is built from TRBV6-1 and TRBJ2-5; D may correspond to TRBD1 or TRBD2 (5 bases each). The CDR3 is 12 amino acids. CDR1 MNHNS and CDR2 SASEGT come from the germline V gene. Trimming shortened V by 7 bases and J by 7 bases, and 13 bases separated the two germline ends. The CDR3 nucleotides read TGTGCCAGCAAAGGCGTTGGGGGGACCCAGTACTTC. Its translation is CASKGVGGTQYF.

The table lists this clonotype with a few counts. This chain links TRBV2 with TRBJ2-5, with D tentatively TRBD1 (5 bases). The CDR3 runs 13 residues. The V end was cut by 2 bases, the J end by 5 bases, with 9 bases between. In germline, CDR1 is SNHLY, CDR2 FYNNEI. This CDR3 reads CASSESGAETQYF. The CDR3 coding sequence is TGTGCCAGCAGTGAATCTGGGGCCGAGACCCAGTACTTC. Based on the CDR3 plus reference TRBV2 and TRBJ2-5, the full variable domain is EPEVTQTPSHQVTQMGQEVILRCVPISNHLYFYWYRQILGQKVEFLVSFYNNEISEKSEIFDDQFSVERPDGSNFTLKIRSTKLEDSAMYFCASSESGAETQYFGPGTRLLVL.

The chain couples TRBV21-1 to TRBJ1-1. TRBV21-1 is classified as a pseudogene. CDR3 length equals 15 residues. The CDR3 spells CASSKRDSSNTEAFF. CDR3 DNA: TGTGCCAGCAGCAAAAGGGACTCCTCGAACACTGAAGCTTTCTTT.

The gene calls are TRBV7-2 and TRBJ2-7; 9 positions agree with TRBD2. V lost 1 base, J lost 0 bases, and 13 bases stayed unmatched. The CDR3 runs to 19 residues. Germline-derived CDR1 and CDR2 are SGHTA and FQGNSA. CDR3 DNA sequence: TGTGCCAGCAGCTTAGGGCTCGCAACGTTAGCGGGGGACTCCTACGAGCAGTACTTC. Translation: CASSLGLATLAGDSYEQYF.

This chain uses TRBV20-1 with TRBJ1-5; D gene uncertain. CDR1 and CDR2 (germline): DFQATT, SNEGSKA (reference sequence). The ends were cut back, 3 bases at V and 7 bases at J, with 13 bases in the middle. The length of the CDR3 is 13 residues. CDR3 region: CSASREIGQPQHF. The CDR3 region has the DNA TGCAGTGCTAGCCGTGAGATTGGGCAGCCCCAGCATTTT.

The rearrangement joins TRBV5-4 to TRBJ1-1; possible D gene TRBD1, 6 bases. The CDR3 length is 14 residues. V was cut by 4 bases and J by 4 bases, with 14 bases left in between. Per germline, CDR1 SGHNT and CDR2 YYREEE (reference sequence). The CDR3 region has the DNA TGTGCCAGCAGCGGAGCCCGGGGGCCCACTGAAGCTTTCTTT. Translated: CASSGARGPTEAFF.

This chain links TRBV12-3 or TRBV12-4 with TRBJ2-1, with TRBD2 identical over 10 bases. CDR3 length equals 18 residues. V lost 3 bases, J lost 0 bases, and 8 bases stayed unmatched. The CDR3 sequence: CASSFPSGGIHSYNEQFF. CDR3 sequence (DNA): TGTGCCAGCAGTTTTCCTAGCGGGGGAATCCACTCCTACAATGAGCAGTTCTTC.

DNA of the CDR3: TGTGCCAGCCGAGAGGGGCCAGCAGCTTTCTTT. This codes for CASREGPAAFF. The rearrangement links TRBV7-2 to TRBJ1-1, with a tentative D call TRBD1 (5 bases). Germline loops: CDR1 SGHTA, CDR2 FQGNSA. This CDR3 comprises 11 residues. Trimming took 8 bases from V and 10 from J, leaving 14 bases between them.